Shown below are 16 T cell receptor beta chains from a single sample sequenced in a study of blood T cells in healthy people across ages. A second PCR, run for roughly 6 to 11 cycles, used a sample-barcoded 5' primer plus a J-beta primer mix. MiXCR, applied by TCRdb to the 5' RACE reads, yields one record per CDR3 protein. This table holds roughly 1.5 million distinct CDR3 sequences, 35% to 45% found once. The sequenced sample consisted of blood. All receptors come from a young woman in good health.

This clonotype was observed a few times. This rearrangement joins TRBV27 to TRBJ1-5; D remains ambiguous. The CDR3 covers 15 residues. V lost 2 bases and J lost 0, with 8 bases in between. Germline lookup yields CDR1 MNHEY and CDR2 SMNVEV (reference sequence). As DNA, the CDR3 is TGTGCCAGCAGTTTAAGCGACGGTAGCAATCAGCCCCAGCATTTT. It specifies CASSLSDGSNQPQHF.

This chain connects TRBV7-9 to TRBJ2-1; 9 bases are a match to TRBD2. V dropped 3 bases and J dropped 6; count of bases not matched to a gene: 6. CDR1 is SEHNR, CDR2 FQNEAQ, per germline (reference sequence). This CDR3 comprises 15 residues. Here the CDR3 reads CASSFLAGSLNEQFF. CDR3 DNA: TGTGCCAGCAGCTTTCTAGCGGGATCCCTCAATGAGCAGTTCTTC.

The chain joins TRBV7-8 to TRBJ2-3, with TRBD2 identical over 8 bases. Germline CDR1 SGHVS, CDR2 FQNEAQ. This CDR3 spans 17 amino acids. Germline trimming cut 1 base from V and 7 bases from J; bases unmatched to any gene: 13. As DNA, the CDR3 is TGTGCCAGCAGCTTAGATCTAGCGGGTATGAGGAGGAATACGCAGTATTTT. Its translation is CASSLDLAGMRRNTQYF.

The chain couples TRBV20-1 to TRBJ1-4; 9 bases line up with TRBD1. CDR1 and CDR2 (germline): DFQATT, SNEGSKA (reference sequence). V shed 2 bases, J shed 5 bases, and the junction held 6 bases outside the gene matches. This CDR3 spans 15 amino acids. CDR3 loop: CSARRWTGDNEKLFF. The CDR3 DNA reads as TGCAGTGCTAGACGGTGGACAGGGGACAATGAAAAACTGTTTTTT.

The CDR3 loop is CASSAGTSGPTQYF. The CDR3 bases are TGTGCCAGCAGTGCCGGGACTAGTGGCCCTACGCAGTATTTT. This chain joins TRBV6-6 and TRBJ2-3, with 8 nucleotides matching TRBD2. Germline trimming cut 5 bases from V and 8 bases from J; bases unmatched to any gene: 9. In germline, CDR1 is MNHNY, CDR2 SVGAGI (reference sequence). The CDR3 runs 14 residues.

The rearrangement links TRBV5-1 to TRBJ2-1; 7 bases line up with TRBD2. V lost 0 bases, J lost 7 bases, and 7 bases stayed unmatched. The CDR3 runs 15 residues. Germline CDR1 reads SGHRS; CDR2 reads YFSETQ. In nucleotides, the CDR3 is TGCGCCAGCAGCTTGGCCGCGGGAGTGAAGAATGAGCAGTTCTTC. As protein: CASSLAAGVKNEQFF.

This clonotype was observed a handful of times. The chain has TRBV5-1 and TRBJ2-1, with a weak D call TRBD1 (6 bases). Germline loops: CDR1 SGHRS, CDR2 YFSETQ. The CDR3 totals 15 residues. The V and J ends lost 4 bases and 0 bases respectively, with 11 bases between them. As DNA, the CDR3 is TGCGCCAGCAGCCTACAGGGTTACTCCTACAATGAGCAGTTCTTC. Protein: CASSLQGYSYNEQFF. Using reference TRBV5-1 and TRBJ2-1 for the parts outside the CDR3, the full variable domain is KAGVTQTPRYLIKTRGQQVTLSCSPISGHRSVSWYQQTPGQGLQFLFEYFSETQRNKGNFPGRFSGRQFSNSRSEMNVSTLELGDSALYLCASSLQGYSYNEQFFGPGTRLTVL.

This clonotype was found a few times. The chain employs TRBV20-1 and TRBJ2-5; the D gene could be TRBD1 or TRBD2 (7 bases each). The J call may be faulty, since TRBJ2-7 better matches the DNA end. This CDR3 has 14 residues. CDR1 and CDR2 (germline): DFQATT, SNEGSKA (reference sequence). The CDR3 spells CSAKAGQTLYEQYF. The CDR3 bases are TGCAGTGCTAAAGCGGGACAGACTCTTTACGAGCAGTACTTC.

This clonotype was recorded at least ten times. This chain uses TRBV29-1 with TRBJ2-5; the D gene is possibly TRBD2 (6 bases). Trimming shortened V by 4 bases and J by 0 bases, and 9 bases separated the two germline ends. The CDR3 spans 13 residues. The V gene's germline CDR1 is SQVTM and CDR2 ANQGSEA. The CDR3 sequence: CSVVGTYQETQYF. CDR3 nucleotide sequence: TGCAGCGTTGTGGGGACTTACCAAGAGACCCAGTACTTC.

Notes on this clonotype: A single base separates this from a much larger clone, so it may be a read error. The V and J genes are TRBV30 and TRBJ2-5; D may be TRBD1 (5 bases). The J call could be wrong; TRBJ2-7 is a better fit for the DNA end. The V gene's germline CDR1 is GTSNPN and CDR2 SVGIG (reference sequence). This CDR3 has 11 residues. The CDR3 DNA reads as TGTGCCGGGGCTCAGGATTCCGAGCAGTACTTC. Its translation: CAGAQDSEQYF.

The chain couples TRBV7-2 to TRBJ2-5; D remains unclear. The length of the CDR3 is 14 residues. V was shortened by 7 bases and J by 1 base, with 13 bases between the two germline ends. Per the germline V gene, CDR1 is SGHTA and CDR2 is FQGNSA. For the CDR3, the DNA is TGTGCCAGCATCCTCTTACCGAGCCAAGAGACCCAGTACTTC. Translating it yields CASILLPSQETQYF.

This clonotype occurred many times. This chain uses TRBV6-2 or TRBV6-3 with TRBJ1-5; D is ambiguous. Germline CDR1 reads MNHEY; CDR2 reads SVGEGT. The V and J ends lost 2 bases and 7 bases respectively, with 9 bases between them. The CDR3 consists of 13 residues. The CDR3 reads CASSYDEQQPQHF. CDR3 in DNA: TGTGCCAGCAGTTACGATGAGCAACAGCCCCAGCATTTT.

This clonotype was seen ten or more times. The rearrangement joins TRBV7-2 to TRBJ2-6; D is uncertain. The CDR3 is 16 amino acids. The germline V gene has CDR1 SGHTA and CDR2 FQGNSA. The V end was cut by 2 bases, the J end by 0 bases, with 8 bases between. The CDR3 spells CASSLTVLSGANVLTF. Here the CDR3 DNA reads TGTGCCAGCAGCTTAACAGTACTCTCTGGGGCCAACGTCCTGACTTTC.

Remarks on this clonotype: With a much larger clone just one base away, this may be a read error. The CDR3 coding sequence is TGCGCCAGCAGCCGAGTACTAGCGGATCCCTATACGCAGTATTTT. Translated, it gives CASSRVLADPYTQYF. The V and J genes are TRBV4-3 and TRBJ2-3, with 8 positions matching TRBD2. The length of the CDR3 is 15 residues. The germline V gene encodes CDR1 LGHNA and CDR2 YSLEER. V was pared by 4 bases and J by 7 bases, with 10 bases of the junction left unmatched.

Of note for this clonotype: One junction end does not reproduce the germline sequence, and a read error may be involved. The chain links TRBV4-2 to TRBJ2-7; 8 bases align to TRBD1. CDR1 LGHNA and CDR2 YNFKEQ come from the germline V gene. This CDR3 contains 15 residues. The CDR3 loop reads CTSSQVGQGGGEQYF. The CDR3 DNA reads as TGTACCAGCAGCCAAGTAGGACAGGGTGGGGGCGAGCAGTACTTC.

This sequence joins TRBV20-1 and TRBJ2-4; the D gene could be TRBD1 or TRBD2 (6 bases each). The CDR3 runs 17 residues. The germline gives CDR1 DFQATT, CDR2 SNEGSKA (reference sequence). Trimming took 1 base from V and 7 from J, leaving 23 bases between them. The CDR3 region has the DNA TGCAGTGCTAGAGGCATATCGGCGGGACAACCTACTAACATTCAGTACTTC. Its protein is CSARGISAGQPTNIQYF.